Below, 11 T cell receptor delta chains from the same sample are listed, as sequenced in a study of gamma-delta chains in newborns, infants, children. TCRdb re-identified clones in the reads via CATT. The sample records roughly 5,000 delta-chain clones, approximately 3.6% being singletons. The source material was blood. These receptors were taken from a child who was a newborn, infant or young child, either healthy, febrile or measles-vaccinated (not recorded which).

Turning to this clone: A read error may explain this, as a much larger clone is one base away. The chain combines TRDV2 with TRDJ3; D ambiguous. Germline lookup yields CDR1 GEAIGNYY and CDR2 EKD. This CDR3 contains 18 residues. The CDR3 DNA sequence: TGTGCCCGTGACAAAAGGGGTAAAAGCTCCTGGGACACCCGACAGATGTTTTTC. Protein: CARDKRGKSSWDTRQMFF.

As regards this clone: A read error is possible here, since a much larger clone lies one base away. The V gene is TRDV2, the J gene TRDJ3, with D possibly matching TRDD3 (5 bases). CDR3 length: 19 residues. Germline V gene lookup returns CDR1 GEAIGNYY and CDR2 EKD. The ends were cut back, 0 bases at V and 0 bases at J, with 14 bases in the middle. CDR3 amino acids: CACDTLGTLISWDTRQMFF. The CDR3 region has the DNA TGTGCCTGTGACACCTTGGGGACCCTAATCTCCTGGGACACCCGACAGATGTTTTTC.

On this clone itself: The protein given by TCRdb reflects a much larger clone and differs at residue 5 from this DNA's translation, likely from a read error; the protein shown is the DNA's translation. The gene calls are TRDV1 and TRDJ1, with 7 bases aligning to TRDD3. This CDR3 has 18 residues. The V and J ends lost 5 bases and 4 bases, in that order; junction bases with no gene match: 19. From germline, CDR1 is TSWWSYY and CDR2 QGS. The CDR3: CALGSSSPVLGRDDKLIF. CDR3 bases: TGTGCTCTTGGGAGCTCCTCCCCCGTACTGGGGCGAGACGATAAACTCATCTTT.

This clone was counted a few times. The protein in TCRdb stems from a much larger clone and differs at residue 13 from this DNA's translation, likely a read error; here the protein is translated from the DNA. This chain joins TRDV1 and TRDJ1; D is possibly TRDD2 or TRDD3 (5 bases each). Trimming pared 1 base from V and 0 bases from J, leaving 21 bases between. CDR1 and CDR2 (germline): TSWWSYY, QGS. The length of the CDR3 is 19 residues. The CDR3 region is CALGEPFPGTRPHTDKLIF. The CDR3 DNA follows: TGTGCTCTTGGGGAACCATTTCCTGGGACACGTCCGCACACCGATAAACTCATCTTT.

Sample share makes this clone large. The same CDR3 arises from other DNA sequences in this sample as well. The CDR3 sequence: CALGDRAFPTGTDKLIF. In DNA, the CDR3 is TGTGCTCTTGGGGACCGGGCCTTTCCTACAGGCACCGATAAACTCATCTTT. The gene calls are TRDV1 and TRDJ1; 7 positions match TRDD2. V lost 3 bases to trimming and J lost 1 base; unmatched junction nucleotides: 11. The CDR3 is 17 residues long. Germline loops: CDR1 TSWWSYY, CDR2 QGS.

Concerning this clone itself: A far larger clone is a single base away, which makes a read error likely. At the DNA level, this CDR3 is encoded by other sequences in the same sample as well. The V call is TRDV2, the J call TRDJ3; 9 nucleotides line up with TRDD3. Per germline, CDR1 GEAIGNYY and CDR2 EKD. CDR3 size: 17 residues. CDR3 residues: CACEYWGSSWDTRQMFF. CDR3 DNA: TGTGCCTGTGAATACTGGGGGAGCTCCTGGGACACCCGGCAGATGTTTTTC.

In its sample, this clone ranks as medium-sized. The genes are TRDV3 and TRDJ1, with TRDD3 matching over 11 bases. This CDR3 region has 17 residues. CDR1 TVYSNPD and CDR2 GDNSRS come from the germline V gene (reference sequence). Trimming at V came to 3 bases and at J to 0 bases, leaving 12 bases not matched to a gene. CDR3 coding DNA: TGTGCCTTCAGCACTCTGGGGGATACCGAGTACACCGATAAACTCATCTTT. This codes for CAFSTLGDTEYTDKLIF. The full variable domain, completed using reference TRDV3 and TRDJ1, is CDKVTQSSPDQTVASGSEVVLLCTYDTVYSNPDLFWYRIRPDYSFQFVFYGDNSRSEGADFTQGRFSVKHILTQKAFHLVISPVRTEDSATYYCAFSTLGDTEYTDKLIFGKGTRVTVEP.

In regard to this clone: This is likely an artifact of a read error, given a far larger clone one base away. In the same sample, other DNA sequences code for this CDR3. The chain couples TRDV1 to TRDJ2; 11 nucleotides agree with TRDD3. Germline-derived CDR1 and CDR2 are TSWWSYY and QGS. V trimming: 4 bases; J trimming: 3 bases; junction bases outside the gene matches: 22. CDR3 length equals 22 residues. The CDR3 here is CALGVGRLPTFTGGYMTAQLFF. The CDR3 DNA reads as TGTGCTCTTGGGGTGGGGCGCCTTCCCACCTTTACTGGGGGATATATGACAGCACAACTCTTCTTT.

This clone is labeled as medium-sized. Other DNA variants within this sample encode the same CDR3. This chain joins TRDV1 and TRDJ1; 9 positions agree with TRDD3. The CDR3 runs to 21 residues. The germline V gene encodes CDR1 TSWWSYY and CDR2 QGS. V shed 3 bases and J 4 bases; nucleotides not matched to a gene: 24. The chain's CDR3 is CALGDQAFTSPVLGERDKLIF. Written as DNA, the CDR3 is TGTGCTCTTGGGGATCAAGCCTTCACTTCTCCCGTACTGGGGGAGCGCGATAAACTCATCTTT.

As to this clone: One end of the junction fails to match germline, which may point to a read error. This sequence joins TRDV1 and TRDJ1, with 11 bases identical to TRDD3. Germline V gene sequence: CDR1 TSWWSYY, CDR2 QGS. The CDR3 is 20 amino acids. The CDR3 nucleotides are TGTGCTCTTGGGGAACTGCGGGACCACTGGGGGATAAGGACCACCGATAAGCTCATCTTT. It translates to CALGELRDHWGIRTTDKLIF.

The table lists this clone with a few counts. TCRdb's protein for this DNA is that of a much larger clone and differs from the translation at residue 7, likely a read error; the protein shown is the DNA translation. The DNA for the CDR3 is TGTGCCTGTGACACCGTAAAAGGGGGAGCTTTGACAGCACAACTCTTCTTT. This gives the protein CACDTVKGGALTAQLFF. The chain has TRDV2 and TRDJ2, with D perhaps TRDD3 (6 bases). The germline CDR1 and CDR2 sequences are GEAIGNYY and EKD. V was clipped by 0 bases and J by 0 bases, with 13 bases between them. CDR3 size: 17 residues.